The sequence of this TCR beta chain was determined in a study of cytomegalovirus exposure and HLA in healthy donors. Each of the donors was a healthy bone marrow donor. With 60 Vbeta and 13 Jbeta primers, the PCR was carried out. Assay: immunoSEQ multiplex PCR; the TCRdb copy retains only in-frame clones and omits some. The top ten clones hold approximately 5.1% of a sample with about 140,000 clones, over 70% of them seen once. The germline V gene has CDR1 GTSNPN and CDR2 SVGIG (reference sequence). The CDR3 runs to 13 residues. V lost 1 base and J 1 base, leaving 7 bases between the germline ends. The sequenced material came from PBMCs. This sequence joins TRBV30 and TRBJ1-1, with D unresolved. The sequence derives from a male donor in good health and CMV-seronegative. CDR3 region: CAWSGHTNTEAFF. The CDR3 nucleotides are TGTGCCTGGAGTGGCCACACGAACACTGAAGCTTTCTTT. Based on the CDR3 plus reference TRBV30 and TRBJ1-1, the full variable domain is SQTIHQWPATLVQPVGSPLSLECTVEGTSNPNLYWYRQAAGRGLQLLFYSVGIGQISSEVPQNLSASRPQDRQFILSSKKLLLSDSGFYLCAWSGHTNTEAFFGQGTRLTVV.